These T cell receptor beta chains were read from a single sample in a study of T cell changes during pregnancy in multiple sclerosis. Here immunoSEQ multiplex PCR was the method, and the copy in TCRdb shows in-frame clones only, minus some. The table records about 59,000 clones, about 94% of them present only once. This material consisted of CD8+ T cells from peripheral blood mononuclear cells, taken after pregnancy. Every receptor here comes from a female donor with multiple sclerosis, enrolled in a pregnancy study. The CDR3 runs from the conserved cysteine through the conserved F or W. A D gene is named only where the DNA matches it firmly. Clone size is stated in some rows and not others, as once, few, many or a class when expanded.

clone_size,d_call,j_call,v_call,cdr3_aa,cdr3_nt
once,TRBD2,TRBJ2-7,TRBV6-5,CASSSGTSYEQYF,TGTGCCAGCAGCTCCGGGACTAGCTACGAGCAGTACTTC
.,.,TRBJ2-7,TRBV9,CASSVGGGPGEQYF,TGTGCCAGCAGCGTAGGGGGGGGGCCGGGCGAGCAGTACTTC
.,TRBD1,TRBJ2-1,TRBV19,CASSILSGGNEQFF,TGTGCCAGTAGTATCCTTTCAGGGGGTAATGAGCAGTTCTTC
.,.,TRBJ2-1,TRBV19,CASTSAAAYNEQFF,TGTGCCAGTACCTCGGCGGCAGCCTACAATGAGCAGTTCTTC
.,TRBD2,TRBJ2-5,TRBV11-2,CASSLDELAGEETQYF,TGTGCCAGCAGCTTAGATGAGCTAGCGGGGGAAGAGACCCAGTACTTC
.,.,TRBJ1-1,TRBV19,CASSTGLGNTEAFF,TGTGCCAGTAGTACGGGACTGGGAAACACTGAAGCTTTCTTT
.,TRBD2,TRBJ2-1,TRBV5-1,CASRQPGGLASNEQFF,TGCGCCAGCAGACAACCTGGAGGACTAGCGTCCAATGAGCAGTTCTTC
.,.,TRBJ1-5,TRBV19,CASDKSPWQPQHF,TGTGCCAGTGACAAGAGCCCATGGCAGCCCCAGCATTTT
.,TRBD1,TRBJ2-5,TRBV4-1,CASSPLNRGQGEETQYF,TGCGCCAGCAGCCCTCTTAACAGGGGGCAGGGGGAAGAGACCCAGTACTTC
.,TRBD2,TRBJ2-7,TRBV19,CASSSMGLAVHEQYF,TGTGCCAGTAGTTCAATGGGTCTAGCGGTACACGAGCAGTACTTC
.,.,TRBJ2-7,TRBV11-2,CASSFRSQGNEQYF,TGTGCCAGCAGCTTTAGATCCCAGGGTAACGAGCAGTACTTC
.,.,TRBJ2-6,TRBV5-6,CASSLGPSSGANVLTF,TGTGCCAGCAGCTTGGGGCCAAGCTCTGGGGCCAACGTCCTGACTTTC
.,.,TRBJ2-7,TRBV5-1,CASSETDASLNEQYF,TGCGCCAGCAGTGAGACAGACGCCTCTCTCAACGAGCAGTACTTC
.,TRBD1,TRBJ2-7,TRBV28,CASSLAGTAYDEQYF,TGTGCCAGCAGTCTGGCCGGGACAGCCTACGATGAGCAGTACTTC
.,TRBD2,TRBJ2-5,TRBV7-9,CASSPSSGMGQETQYF,TGTGCCAGCAGCCCATCTAGCGGGATGGGCCAAGAGACCCAGTACTTC
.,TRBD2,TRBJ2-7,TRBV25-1,CASSKASGRYEQYF,TGTGCCAGCAGTAAGGCTAGCGGGAGATACGAGCAGTACTTC
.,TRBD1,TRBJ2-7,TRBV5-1,CASGQGSYEQYF,TGCGCCAGTGGACAGGGGAGCTACGAGCAGTACTTC
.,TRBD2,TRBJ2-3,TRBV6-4,CASSDLADSTDTQYF,TGTGCCAGCAGTGATCTAGCGGATAGCACAGATACGCAGTATTTT
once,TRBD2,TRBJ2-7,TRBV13,CASSTRTSGSHEQYF,TGTGCCAGCAGCACCCGGACTAGCGGGAGCCACGAGCAGTACTTC
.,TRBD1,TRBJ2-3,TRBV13,CASSSWTGQSTDTQYF,TGTGCCAGCAGCAGTTGGACAGGGCAGTCCACAGATACGCAGTATTTT
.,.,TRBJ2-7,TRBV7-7,CASSLEAGAQEQYF,TGTGCCAGCAGCTTAGAGGCAGGGGCGCAAGAGCAGTACTTC
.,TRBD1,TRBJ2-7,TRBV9,CASSFTGTGPYEQYF,TGTGCCAGCAGCTTCACCGGGACAGGGCCATACGAGCAGTACTTC
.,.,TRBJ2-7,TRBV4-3,CASSQGWQVGHYEQYF,TGCGCCAGCAGCCAAGGATGGCAGGTCGGACACTACGAGCAGTACTTC
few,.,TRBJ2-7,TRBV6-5,CASSYSQGGFDEQYF,TGTGCCAGCAGTTACTCCCAGGGAGGATTTGACGAGCAGTACTTC
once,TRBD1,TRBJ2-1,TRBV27,CASSLQGAYNEQFF,TGTGCCAGCAGTTTACAGGGGGCCTACAATGAGCAGTTCTTC
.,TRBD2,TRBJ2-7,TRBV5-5,CASSLEASGRTGEQYF,TGTGCCAGCAGCTTGGAAGCTAGCGGGAGAACCGGCGAGCAGTACTTC
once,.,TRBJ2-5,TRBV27,CASGEETQYF,TGTGCCAGCGGAGAAGAGACCCAGTACTTC
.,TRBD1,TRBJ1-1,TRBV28,CASSLGQYTEAFF,TGTGCCAGCAGTTTGGGACAGTACACTGAAGCTTTCTTT